The 9 T cell receptor beta chains reported below all come from one sample, sequenced in a study of blood T cell repertoires in COVID-19 (dated by TCRdb to the early 2020s). Receptors were amplified or captured by the immunoSEQ multiplex PCR assay. In TCRdb, the immuneACCESS table is reduced to in-frame sequences with V and J assigned. These tables do not hold every clone; where another copy was compared, an unresolved V gene accounts for under half, and the others remain unexplained. This sample lists about 220,000 clones; 90% were detected once. About 16% of the sample goes to the ten largest clones. Sequencing used PBMCs or T cells enriched from blood (not recorded which). These TCRs come from a young man who had been exposed to COVID-19.

The chain uses TRBV5-1 and TRBJ2-1, with D maybe TRBD2 (5 bases). Per germline, CDR1 SGHRS and CDR2 YFSETQ. Trimming took 6 bases from V and 5 from J, leaving 21 bases between them. The CDR3 is 16 amino acids. The DNA for the CDR3 is TGCGCCAGCACCCTGGATCGGACTTCAGGACACAATGAGCAGTTCTTC. This sequence encodes CASTLDRTSGHNEQFF.

This clone was seen a handful of times. V gene TRBV5-6 combines with J gene TRBJ1-4, with 10 bases matching TRBD1. Germline V gene sequence: CDR1 SGHDT, CDR2 YYEEEE. The CDR3 is made up of 15 amino acids. With 2 bases clipped from V and 7 bases from J, the junction kept 5 bases outside the gene matches. The CDR3 nucleotides are TGTGCCAGCAGCTTTGCCGGGACAGGGGCTGAAAAACTGTTTTTT. Amino acids: CASSFAGTGAEKLFF.

The V and J genes are TRBV27 and TRBJ1-2; 9 bases are shared with TRBD1. Germline V gene data show CDR1 as MNHEY and CDR2 as SMNVEV (reference sequence). V lost 5 bases and J lost 8; bases outside the gene matches: 9. The CDR3 covers 14 residues. For the CDR3, the DNA is TGTGCCAGCAGTAGGGACAGGGAGGTAAGGGGCTACACCTTC. Protein product: CASSRDREVRGYTF.

V gene TRBV12-3 or TRBV12-4 combines with J gene TRBJ1-3; D is undetermined. The CDR3 extends over 13 amino acids. The V end was cut by 4 bases, the J end by 4 bases, with 8 bases between. CDR3 sequence: CASSWGGGNTIYF. The CDR3 DNA follows: TGTGCCAGCAGTTGGGGAGGCGGAAACACCATATATTTT.

The gene calls are TRBV6-5 and TRBJ1-6; D is possibly TRBD1 (5 bases). Germline V gene sequence: CDR1 MNHEY, CDR2 SVGAGI. The CDR3 length is 14 residues. Trimming took off 5 bases at V and 9 bases at J, with 14 bases between the two ends. The CDR3, as DNA: TGTGCCAGCAGTCGTAAAGGGGAGGTTTCACCCCTCCACTTT. As protein: CASSRKGEVSPLHF.

This chain links TRBV5-1 with TRBJ2-2; 10 nucleotides align to TRBD2. Germline CDR1 reads SGHRS; CDR2 reads YFSETQ. V lost 5 bases and J lost 6; bases outside the gene matches: 10. This CDR3 is 16 amino acids long. The CDR3 here is CASSPLAGDGAGELFF. Written as DNA, the CDR3 is TGCGCCAGCAGTCCCCTAGCGGGGGATGGTGCCGGGGAGCTGTTTTTT.

V is TRBV3-1 (or the pseudogene TRBV3-2) and J is TRBJ1-4; D not certain. Germline CDR1 reads LGHDT; CDR2 reads YNNKEL (reference sequence). The CDR3 is 15 amino acids. V was clipped by 7 bases and J by 0 bases, with 12 bases between them. The CDR3: CASKAGGATNEKLFF. For the CDR3, the DNA is TGTGCCAGCAAAGCGGGAGGTGCAACTAATGAAAAACTGTTTTTT.

This chain uses TRBV7-9 with TRBJ2-1; 7 bases map to TRBD1. The CDR3 is 15 residues long. Trimming cost V 4 bases and J 7 bases; bases outside gene matches: 10. From germline, CDR1 is SEHNR and CDR2 FQNEAQ (reference sequence). The CDR3 nucleotides are TGTGCCAGCAGCTCCTTCGGTGACAGGGCTAATGAGCAGTTCTTC. Its protein is CASSSFGDRANEQFF. The variable domain in full, completed from reference TRBV7-9 and TRBJ2-1, reads DTGVSQNPRHKITKRGQNVTFRCDPISEHNRLYWYRQTLGQGPEFLTYFQNEAQLEKSRLLSDRFSAERPKGSFSTLEIQRTEQGDSAMYLCASSSFGDRANEQFFGPGTRLTVL.

V and J are TRBV18 and TRBJ1-2; D is perhaps TRBD1 (6 bases). Germline lookup yields CDR1 KGHSH and CDR2 LQKENI. The V end was cut by 5 bases, the J end by 2 bases, with 9 bases between. The CDR3 is 13 amino acids. The CDR3 here is CASSFDRNYGYTF. The CDR3 nucleotides are TGTGCCAGCTCATTCGACAGGAACTATGGCTACACCTTC. Filled out from reference TRBV18 and TRBJ1-2, the complete variable domain reads NAGVMQNPRHLVRRRGQEARLRCSPMKGHSHVYWYRQLPEEGLKFMVYLQKENIIDESGMPKERFSAEFPKEGPSILRIQQVVRGDSAAYFCASSFDRNYGYTFGSGTRLTVV.